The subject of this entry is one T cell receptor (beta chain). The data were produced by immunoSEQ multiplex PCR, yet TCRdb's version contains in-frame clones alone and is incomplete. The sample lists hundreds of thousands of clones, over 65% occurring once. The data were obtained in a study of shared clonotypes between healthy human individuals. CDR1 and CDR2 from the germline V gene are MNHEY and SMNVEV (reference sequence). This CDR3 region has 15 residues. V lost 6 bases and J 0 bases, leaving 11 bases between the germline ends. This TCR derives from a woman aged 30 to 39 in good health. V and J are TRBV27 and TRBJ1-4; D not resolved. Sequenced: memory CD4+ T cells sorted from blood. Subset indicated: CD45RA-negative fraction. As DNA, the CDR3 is TGTGCCAGCAGCCCCTCATCAGCAACTAATGAAAAACTGTTTTTT. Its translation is CASSPSSATNEKLFF.